This entry lists 23 T cell receptor beta chains sequenced from one sample in a study of molecular identifiers for immune sequencing clone quantification. Each CDR3 protein gets one entry after TCRdb re-called the PCR reads with MiXCR. The sample shows about 12,000 distinct CDR3 sequences, approximately 20% of them seen only once. Sequencing input: naive CD8+ T cells from blood, with Jurkat cell RNA spiked in. Indicated subset: FACS-sorted CD8+CD4-CCR7+CD45RA+ naive T cells. The receptors here all came from a human donor in good health. Some libraries in this study had Jurkat cell RNA spiked in.

This clonotype was detected many times. The chain is built from TRBV6-2 or TRBV6-3 and TRBJ2-1, with a tentative D call TRBD2 (6 bases). This CDR3 spans 15 amino acids. Trimming shortened V by 6 bases and J by 4 bases, and 16 bases separated the two germline ends. The germline V gene encodes CDR1 MNHEY and CDR2 SVGEGT. CDR3 region: CASRHGSQPYNEQFF. The CDR3 DNA follows: TGTGCCAGCAGACACGGGAGCCAACCGTACAATGAGCAGTTCTTC.

In its sample, this clonotype is medium-sized. The genes are TRBV6-5 and TRBJ2-5; D is ambiguous. Trimming pared 7 bases from V and 1 base from J, leaving 10 bases between. CDR1 is MNHEY, CDR2 SVGAGI, per germline. The CDR3 consists of 13 residues. The CDR3 sequence is CASTGRTQETQYF. DNA of the CDR3: TGTGCCAGCACTGGGCGAACCCAAGAGACCCAGTACTTC.

This clonotype occurred many times. The chain has TRBV27 and TRBJ1-1, with D perhaps TRBD1 (6 bases). Germline CDR1 reads MNHEY; CDR2 reads SMNVEV (reference sequence). This CDR3 region has 15 residues. Trimming cost V 3 bases and J 4 bases, with 15 bases left between them. For the CDR3, the DNA is TGTGCCAGCAGTTTTATCTGGGGGGCCGGCACTGAAGCTTTCTTT. Its translation is CASSFIWGAGTEAFF.

This clonotype was observed at least ten times. CDR3: CASSYSQNTGELFF. In nucleotides, the CDR3 is TGTGCCAGCAGTTACAGCCAAAACACCGGGGAGCTGTTTTTT. This rearrangement joins TRBV6-2 or TRBV6-3 to TRBJ2-2; D is uncertain. The germline V and J ends were trimmed by 2 bases and 2 bases, with 6 bases remaining between them. CDR1 and CDR2 from the germline V gene are MNHEY and SVGEGT. This CDR3 comprises 14 residues.

The table lists this clonotype with many counts. This chain joins TRBV30 and TRBJ2-3; no reliable D call. In germline, CDR1 is GTSNPN, CDR2 SVGIG (reference sequence). The CDR3 is 12 residues long. V lost 3 bases and J lost 6, with 10 bases in between. The CDR3 coding sequence is TGTGCCTGGAGAGGTTCCCCTGATACGCAGTATTTT. Amino acids: CAWRGSPDTQYF.

Judged by abundance, this clonotype is medium-sized. The chain combines TRBV30 with TRBJ2-3; tentatively, D is TRBD1 or TRBD2 (5 bases each). Germline V gene lookup returns CDR1 GTSNPN and CDR2 SVGIG (reference sequence). Trimming removed 2 bases from V and 5 bases from J, with 17 bases in between. This CDR3 comprises 15 residues. CDR3 protein: CAWSSGTGPKDTQYF. The CDR3 DNA sequence: TGTGCCTGGAGTTCTGGGACCGGGCCTAAAGATACGCAGTATTTT.

To note about this clonotype: Being one base from a much bigger clone, this may be a read error. Here the CDR3 omits its conserved ending phenylalanine or tryptophan, so a read error is the likely source. The chain joins TRBV7-9 to TRBJ2-5, with 10 bases that match TRBD1. The CDR3 is 15 residues long. V shed 5 bases and J 2 bases; nucleotides not matched to a gene: 5. Germline V lookup: CDR1 SEHNR, CDR2 FQNEAQ (reference sequence). The CDR3 loop is CASSPQDRGQETQYS. The DNA of the CDR3 is TGTGCCAGCAGCCCACAGGACAGGGGGCAAGAGACCCAGTACTCC.

There are many counts of this clonotype. J is TRBJ1-1 and V is TRBV5-4, with D hard to call. V lost 3 bases and J lost 6, with 18 bases in between. The CDR3 runs 15 residues. CDR1 and CDR2 from the germline V gene are SGHNT and YYREEE (reference sequence). DNA for the CDR3: TGTGCCAGCAGCTCCATCGAATTGGACCCATCTGAAGCTTTCTTT. It encodes CASSSIELDPSEAFF.

This clonotype is medium-sized in the sample. The V call is TRBV6-6, the J call TRBJ2-7; 13 nucleotides agree with TRBD2. Per germline, CDR1 MNHNY and CDR2 SVGAGI (reference sequence). After removal of 4 bases from V and 3 bases from J, the junction contained 3 bases not matched to a gene. The CDR3 spans 15 residues. CDR3 nucleotide sequence: TGTGCCAGCAGTTCTTGGACTAGCGGGAGCTACGAGCAGTACTTC. The encoded protein is CASSSWTSGSYEQYF.

This clonotype was counted a few times. The V call is TRBV15, the J call TRBJ1-4; D possibly corresponds to TRBD1 (5 bases). CDR1 and CDR2 (germline): LNHNV, YYDKDF (reference sequence). The V end lost 3 bases, the J end lost 4 bases, and 9 bases lay between the germline ends. The CDR3 totals 14 residues. CDR3 nucleotides: TGTGCCACCAGCAGCGGGACGGATAATGAAAAACTGTTTTTT. Protein: CATSSGTDNEKLFF.

This clonotype was counted a few times. The junction differs from germline at one of its ends, possibly a read error. The chain carries TRBV7-9 and TRBJ2-2, with TRBD1 matching over 8 bases. In germline, CDR1 is SEHNR, CDR2 FQNEAQ (reference sequence). The CDR3 runs 15 residues. DNA for the CDR3: TGTGCCAGCAGCCCGCGGACAGGGAACCCCGGGGAGCTGTTTTTT. Translation: CASSPRTGNPGELFF.

The rearrangement links TRBV27 to TRBJ2-7; D tentatively fits TRBD1 or TRBD2 (5 bases each). The CDR3 covers 14 residues. V was clipped by 5 bases and J by 2 bases, with 13 bases between them. CDR1 MNHEY and CDR2 SMNVEV come from the germline V gene (reference sequence). CDR3 protein: CASSPRDPAYEQYF. CDR3 bases: TGTGCCAGCAGTCCCCGGGACCCGGCCTACGAGCAGTACTTC.

This clonotype appeared a few times. The junction does not match germline at one end; this may be a read error. This chain uses TRBV12-3 or TRBV12-4 with TRBJ1-2; D ambiguous. The CDR3 sequence is 14 residues long. The DNA of the CDR3 is TGTGCCAGCAGTTTGTGGCGGAGCAACTATGGCTGCACCTTC. This codes for CASSLWRSNYGCTF.

This clonotype occurred a few times. Being one base from a much bigger clone, this may be a read error. The genes are TRBV20-1 and TRBJ2-4; 11 nucleotides agree with TRBD2. In germline, CDR1 is DFQATT, CDR2 SNEGSKA (reference sequence). CDR3 length: 19 amino acids. CDR3: CSASFGTSGPALAKIIQYF. The CDR3 nucleotides are TGCAGTGCTAGTTTCGGGACTAGCGGTCCCGCTCTAGCCAAAATCATTCAGTACTTC.

The table lists this clonotype with a few counts. The V call is TRBV4-1, the J call TRBJ1-4, with no clear D. V shed 4 bases and J shed 5 bases, with 14 bases lying between them. Germline CDR1 MGHRA, CDR2 YSYEKL. The CDR3 consists of 15 residues. This CDR3 reads CASSLARTLNEKLFF. The CDR3 nucleotides read TGCGCCAGCAGCCTCGCGAGGACCCTGAATGAAAAACTGTTTTTT.

This clonotype was counted at least ten times. The chain uses TRBV7-8 and TRBJ2-5, with 7 bases fitting TRBD2. The germline gives CDR1 SGHVS, CDR2 FQNEAQ. The length of the CDR3 is 15 residues. Trimming removed 1 base from V and 5 bases from J; junction bases left unmatched: 7. CDR3 DNA sequence: TGTGCCAGCAGCTTAGGGGGGGGAGGTTGGGAGACCCAGTACTTC. This gives the protein CASSLGGGGWETQYF.

This clonotype was observed many times. The chain couples TRBV6-2 or TRBV6-3 to TRBJ1-3; perhaps TRBD1 as D (6 bases). This CDR3 has 15 residues. V lost 6 bases to trimming and J lost 3 bases, with 15 bases between them. The V gene's germline CDR1 is MNHEY and CDR2 SVGEGT. The CDR3 protein is CASRTRGRNGNTIYF. The DNA of the CDR3 is TGTGCCAGCAGAACCCGGGGGCGGAATGGAAACACCATATATTTT.

This clonotype ranks as medium-sized. The chain has TRBV4-1 and TRBJ2-7; D is uncertain. V was clipped by 2 bases and J by 0 bases, with 5 bases between them. This CDR3 spans 13 amino acids. Per the germline V gene, CDR1 is MGHRA and CDR2 is YSYEKL. In DNA form, the CDR3 reads TGCGCCAGCAGCCAACCCGCCTCCTACGAGCAGTACTTC. Protein product: CASSQPASYEQYF.

J is TRBJ2-5 and V is TRBV4-3, with D perhaps matching TRBD2 (5 bases). The CDR3 consists of 15 residues. Germline assignment: CDR1 LGHNA and CDR2 YSLEER. The V gene lost 4 bases and the J gene lost 4 bases, with 16 bases spanning the gap. The CDR3 loop is CASSPYSGGGETQYF. CDR3 in DNA: TGCGCCAGCAGCCCGTATTCGGGTGGAGGAGAGACCCAGTACTTC.

Details on this clonotype: One base away lies a much larger clone, so this may be a sequencing read error. The chain employs TRBV7-9 and TRBJ1-3; possibly TRBD1 for D (6 bases). The germline CDR1 and CDR2 sequences are SEHNR and FQNEAQ (reference sequence). The CDR3 totals 12 residues. The chain's CDR3 is CASRAGGDTVYF. CDR3 in DNA: TGTGCCAGCAGGGCGGGCGGGGACACCGTATATTTT. Combining the CDR3 with reference TRBV7-9 and TRBJ1-3 gives the whole variable domain DTGVSQNPRHKITKRGQNVTFRCDPISEHNRLYWYRQTLGQGPEFLTYFQNEAQLEKSRLLSDRFSAERPKGSFSTLEIQRTEQGDSAMYLCASRAGGDTVYFGEGSWLTVV.

A few counts support this clonotype. The gene calls are TRBV29-1 and TRBJ2-1, with TRBD2 as a possible D gene (6 bases). Germline V gives CDR1 SQVTM, CDR2 ANQGSEA. The CDR3 is made up of 14 amino acids. Trimming pared 7 bases from V and 2 bases from J, leaving 15 bases between. The CDR3 DNA follows: TGCAGCGCTGATGAGGGAGGCCCCTACAATGAGCAGTTCTTC. Residues: CSADEGGPYNEQFF.

This clonotype is classed as medium-sized. The CDR3 here is CSGTDPYEQYF. The CDR3, as DNA: TGTTCCGGGACAGACCCCTACGAGCAGTACTTC. The rearrangement joins TRBV25-1 to TRBJ2-7; TRBD1 matches at 7 bases. Germline V CDR1 and CDR2: MGHDK, SYGVNS. CDR3 length: 11 residues.

Points on this clonotype: A much more abundant neighbour one base away suggests this may be a read error. The chain recombines TRBV6-6 with TRBJ1-2; 9 bases match TRBD1. Germline V gene sequence: CDR1 MNHNY, CDR2 SVGAGI (reference sequence). This CDR3 comprises 16 residues. V shed 0 bases, J shed 3 bases, and the junction held 5 bases outside the gene matches. The CDR3 sequence: CASSYSGTGTDYGYTF. DNA of the CDR3: TGTGCCAGCAGTTACTCCGGGACAGGGACCGACTATGGCTACACCTTC.